This T cell receptor beta chain was captured by sequencing in a study of cytomegalovirus exposure and HLA in healthy donors (dated by TCRdb to 2015 to 2018). About the investigation overall: An earlier analysis of approximately 640 of the donors reported 250 to 350 Gb of sequence data and more than 90 million unique TCR beta sequences from about 200 million T cells. A later analysis re-examined previously published TCR beta repertoires from 500 to 700 donors and added high-resolution HLA genotyping to investigate patterns of TCR occurrence. Rather than using new phenotypic data, the later analysis identified candidate immune exposures from TCR beta sequences and from how often those sequences occurred across donors. An earlier analysis of several hundred of the donors applied high-throughput TCR beta sequencing to assess whether each TCR beta V gene segment acted as functional or pseudogenic. Because of strong linkage in the cohort, roughly 5 DR-DQ haplotypes were treated as single units for association and clustering. The number of donors typed differed by locus, with 629-630 for A, B, C, DRB1 and DQB1, roughly 520 for DQA1, approximately 570 for DPA1, and around 450 for DPB1. HLA typing included class I and class II loci at four-digit resolution. All discovery cohort repertoires had been generated using a single sequencing platform. An early release covering 550 to 700 HLA-typed donors comprised approximately 300 gigabases of sequencing data and approximately 85 million unique TCR sequences. Genome-wide SNP genotypes for about 65% of the 666 donors were used in a later genetic analysis, which treated that subset as a discovery cohort. Donor age, sex, ethnicity and CMV serostatus were collected together with the repertoire data. Among the roughly 400 genotyped donors, 75% to 90% belonged to the genetic ancestry cluster associated with self-reported Caucasian donors. High-throughput TCR immunosequencing, statistical association of individual TCRs with disease status, and machine learning were combined to predict cytomegalovirus infection status. Using immunosequencing, the study profiled T cell repertoires from some 670 subjects and related those repertoires to cytomegalovirus serostatus. Across 300 to 500 genotyped donors of the cohort, an average of roughly 250,000 unique TCR beta nucleotide sequences per donor were sequenced, and about a sixth of those sequences were non-productive. The study aimed to test whether signatures of past pathogen exposure could be identified by cataloging public T cell receptors. Besides the first cohort of roughly 640 subjects, a separate validation cohort made up of over 100 different subjects was used.

The library relied on the immunoSEQ multiplex PCR assay. For the multiplex PCR, a mixture combining 60 forward primers for TCR Vbeta segments and 13 reverse primers for TCR Jbeta segments was used. The CDR3 region of rearranged TCR beta genes was amplified from genomic DNA with a multiplex PCR assay. The Illumina HiSeq System was used to sequence the amplified TCR beta libraries as 87-base-pair reads. The original pipeline was this. Across the roughly 670 repertoires, a later analysis counted approximately 75 million unique TCR beta chains, 9 million to 14 million of which were shared by at least two donors. To remove PCR and sequencing errors, raw reads were error-corrected and collapsed into unique sequences using a nearest-neighbor algorithm that merged closely related sequences. Alignment of CDR3 sequences to IMGT reference sequences was used to assign V, D and J gene segments. Each retained sequence needed at least a six-nucleotide match to both a V gene segment and a J gene segment. A rearrangement was called productive if the CDR3 had no stop codons and remained in frame with V and J, and every other rearrangement was called non-productive. CDR3 was defined according to IMGT convention as the region running from the second conserved V-encoded cysteine to the conserved J-encoded phenylalanine. The earlier analysis of about 640 of the donors excluded any sequence lacking an unambiguous match to a single V gene segment. In an earlier analysis of 450 to 700 of the donors, V segments were called functional above 56.7% productive rearrangements and were called segregating when the between-donor standard deviation exceeded 5%. To diagnose cytomegalovirus status from the catalog of TCR beta chain sequences, a statistical classification framework was built. In a later analysis, V and J genes were assigned by comparing TCR nucleotide sequences against IMGT/GENE-DB human TR gene sequences. A later analysis assigned CDR3 sequences and most-parsimonious VDJ recombination scenarios with the TCRdist pipeline. In a later analysis, each TCR beta chain was defined by its CDR3 amino acid sequence together with its V-gene family, and reads lacking a unique V-gene family were excluded. To address suspected cross-contamination and a sequencing artifact, a later analysis removed a few hundred highly shared, low-generation-probability nucleotide sequences. A later analysis calculated a clonal expansion index for each public chain from normalized within-repertoire ranks of inferred template counts. Generation probabilities in a later analysis came from a VDJ recombination model fitted to out-of-frame rearrangements, and those results were checked against IGoR. In a later analysis, hypergeometric tests were used to score TCR-TCR, TCR-HLA and TCR-CMV co-occurrence, with a repertoire-size bias correction applied to TCR pairs. To estimate false discovery rates, a later analysis permuted the HLA or CMV assignments 20 times. A later analysis grouped co-occurring TCRs with DBSCAN, adding TCRdist sequence similarity when clustering within HLA-allele-positive subsets. Repertoires with fewer than 30,000 or more than 120,000 public chains were left out of co-occurrence clustering, as were roughly five repertoires with anomalous nucleotide sharing. Held by TCRdb, this immuneACCESS table contains in-frame sequences only and omits some clones. Under half of the omission traces to an unresolved V gene where checked; the cause of the rest is unknown. For V, J and clone size, that table is used; D and trimming come from the DNA. The table for this sample lists more than 90,000 clones; around three fifths of them were counted only once. Clones ranked in the top ten supply approximately 6.3% of the sample.

The study at large found these results: A further reported finding was that TCR beta sequences accurately predicted the HLA-A and HLA-B alleles for most subjects in the first cohort. The 87-base-pair reads could not distinguish some IMGT-functional V segments, including TRBV6-2 and TRBV6-3, so those segments were excluded. A few of the identified cytomegalovirus-associated TCR beta chains were confirmed in vitro to be specific for cytomegalovirus antigens. The sequencing pipeline was judged likely to have produced a cluster of highly shared sequence variants as a technical artifact. In a later analysis, TCR association rates were found to vary across HLA loci, with the most associated TCRs seen for DRB1 alleles and the fewest for HLA-C alleles. Strong co-occurrence of HLA alleles, especially DR and DQ, made assigning TCR associations to individual alleles difficult. In a later analysis, HLA-associated TCR beta chains showed more clonal expansion and lower generation probabilities than non-associated chains that were equally common. Roughly uniform sequencing depth across donors was assumed in presence/absence analyses, although this assumption may not hold. Cytomegalovirus status was reported to be diagnosed by the classifier with high specificity and sensitivity in both the original and validation cohorts. Linkage disequilibrium might explain the correlated functional status among segregating V segments, but an unknown experimental factor could not be ruled out. V-gene and J-gene trimming of TCR beta chains was associated with a missense DCLRE1C variant in a later genetic analysis, and the association was replicated in an independent cohort. About 17 rarely observed V segments, including chromosome 9 orphons, were excluded from the earlier analysis of several hundred of the donors because counts were too low. Only TCR beta chains were sequenced in this cohort, and the absence of alpha or paired-chain data limited detectable features. In the study, about 150 TCR beta chains were listed as associated with cytomegalovirus. Compared with the roughly 720-donor mean, donors in an Asian-associated ancestry cluster had fewer N-insertions in productive TCRs, according to a later genetic analysis. Most TCR sequences were observed very rarely across donors, whereas some public TCRs were present in many individuals. In a later analysis, several top co-occurrence clusters were reported to appear linked to parvovirus B19, influenza, CMV and Epstein-Barr virus. In an earlier analysis of approximately 600 of the donors, most TCR beta V segments were observed in productive rearrangements about 87% or about 30% of the time, broadly matching IMGT annotations. Specific HLA alleles were associated with 15,000 to 20,000 TCR beta sequences at a false discovery rate of 0.05 in a later analysis. A later analysis found that most CMV-associated TCR beta chains appeared HLA-restricted, with HLA associations seemingly driven largely by CMV exposure. Because HLA typing was missing for some donors at each locus, association tests included only the typed subset. It was suggested by the authors that the approach could potentially be generalized to other disease states and immunological phenotypes. The only immune exposure information available for the cohort was CMV serostatus.

The cohort was made up of 650 to 700 healthy bone marrow donors. At the time of sampling, every cohort member was nominally healthy, though immune exposures that went unrecorded were likely present. The donor tested CMV seropositive, placing the donor among the approximately 290 seropositive members of the cohort. Each donor provided a peripheral blood sample, and peripheral blood mononuclear cells were used for TCR beta sequencing. The Qiagen DNeasy Blood Extraction Kit was used to extract genomic DNA from the blood cell samples. From its cysteine to its phenylalanine, the CDR3 spans 12 amino acids. Only CDR3 DNA remains: 36 bases, in frame from the first base. Per the germline V gene (reference sequence), SEHNR is the CDR1 and FQNEAQ is the CDR2. At the junction V is shortened by 5 bases and J by 6 bases, with 10 bases in between. On this clone itself: Its binding antigen is unknown. No much larger clonotype is one base removed from it; base qualities were not supplied.

This sequence uses TRBV7-9 and TRBJ1-2; TRBD1 is a weak D gene call, 5 bases matching. Sequencing used PBMCs. The sequence came from a boy younger than 18 in good health and CMV-seropositive. CDR3 sequence: CASSPSGNGYTF. The nucleotide sequence is given as TGTGCCAGCAGCCCCTCAGGGAATGGCTACACCTTC.